These T cell receptor beta chains were read from a single sample in a study of blood T cells in healthy people across ages. Each CDR3 protein is one row after TCRdb ran MiXCR on the 5' RACE reads. There are some 1.5 million distinct CDR3 sequences in the sample; roughly two fifths occur only once, and around 4% lies in the top ten. Sequenced sample: blood. Source of these receptors: a woman aged 18-29 years in good health. CDR3s include the opening cysteine and the closing phenylalanine or tryptophan. D genes are given only for firm matches. Clone sizes are given selectively: once, few, many, or a class where the clone is expanded.

TRBD1	TRBV6-6	few	TRBJ1-2	CASSYSLGQGVNYGYTF	TGTGCCAGCAGTTACTCTTTAGGACAGGGGGTCAACTATGGCTACACCTTC
-	TRBV3-1	-	TRBJ2-7	CASSHLLDTFQPYEQYF	TGTGCCAGCAGCCACCTTTTGGACACTTTCCAACCCTACGAGCAGTACTTC
TRBD2	TRBV11-1	few	TRBJ2-1	CASRGTSGSTIQNEQFF	TGTGCCAGCAGGGGTACTAGCGGCAGTACGATTCAAAATGAGCAGTTCTTC
TRBD1	TRBV5-6	-	TRBJ1-2	CASSFRDRGHSGYTF	TGTGCCAGCAGCTTCCGGGACAGGGGGCATAGTGGCTACACCTTC
TRBD2	TRBV29-1	-	TRBJ2-5	CSVGRQAGVRETQYF	TGCAGCGTTGGCCGCCAAGCGGGGGTACGTGAGACCCAGTACTTC
-	TRBV20-1	-	TRBJ2-7	CSAMPIGAYEQYF	TGCAGTGCTATGCCAATTGGGGCCTACGAGCAGTACTTC
-	TRBV3-1	few	TRBJ2-1	CASRDEGEQFF	TGTGCCAGCAGAGATGAGGGTGAGCAGTTCTTC
-	TRBV6-2/TRBV6-3	-	TRBJ2-5	CASSYFPAIQETQYF	TGTGCCAGCAGTTACTTCCCGGCCATCCAAGAGACCCAGTACTTC
TRBD2	TRBV7-2	-	TRBJ2-7	CASSPGGIGTYEQYF	TGTGCCAGCAGCCCGGGAGGGATAGGGACTTACGAGCAGTACTTC
-	TRBV12-3/TRBV12-4	few	TRBJ2-7	CASSSGVLGSYEQYF	TGTGCCAGCAGTAGTGGGGTTTTGGGATCCTACGAGCAGTACTTC
TRBD1	TRBV24-1	few	TRBJ2-3	CATSDLPGTGASTDTQYF	TGTGCCACCAGTGATTTGCCTGGGACAGGGGCTAGCACAGATACGCAGTATTTT
-	TRBV27	-	TRBJ2-1	CASSLAAGAFNEQFF	TGTGCCAGCAGTTTAGCGGCAGGAGCTTTCAATGAGCAGTTCTTC
-	TRBV12-3/TRBV12-4	many	TRBJ2-3	CASSLSGPTDTQYF	TGTGCCAGCAGTTTATCCGGACCCACAGATACGCAGTATTTT
TRBD2	TRBV7-9	-	TRBJ2-7	CASSSHLGLAAYEQYF	TGTGCCAGCAGCTCCCACCTGGGACTAGCCGCCTACGAGCAGTACTTC
-	TRBV5-1	-	TRBJ2-3	CASSPEGWRTYTDTQYF	TGCGCCAGCAGCCCGGAGGGTTGGAGGACTTACACAGATACGCAGTATTTT
TRBD1	TRBV12-3/TRBV12-4	-	TRBJ1-1	CASSTPTGGSAEAFF	TGTGCCAGCAGTACCCCGACAGGGGGGTCGGCTGAAGCTTTCTTT
TRBD2	TRBV27	-	TRBJ2-1	CASSFLPLAGGNEQFF	TGTGCCAGCAGTTTCCTCCCGCTAGCGGGAGGGAATGAGCAGTTCTTC
TRBD1	TRBV18	many	TRBJ2-7	CASSPTPDRAHEQYF	TGTGCCAGCTCACCAACCCCGGACAGGGCCCACGAGCAGTACTTC
-	TRBV12-3/TRBV12-4	-	TRBJ1-1	CASKSGGSLNTEAFF	TGTGCCAGTAAATCGGGGGGGTCCTTGAACACTGAAGCTTTCTTT
TRBD2	TRBV7-2	-	TRBJ2-1	CACSSIAGHNEQFF	TGTGCCTGCAGCTCGATAGCGGGACACAATGAGCAGTTCTTC
TRBD2	TRBV6-2/TRBV6-3	few	TRBJ2-5	CASSYVLGTSGRAGETQYF	TGTGCCAGCAGTTACGTCCTTGGGACTAGCGGGAGGGCCGGAGAGACCCAGTACTTC
TRBD2	TRBV4-3	-	TRBJ2-3	CASSQRPSGSSPDTQYF	TGCGCCAGCAGCCAACGCCCTAGCGGGAGTTCCCCAGATACGCAGTATTTT
-	TRBV7-2	-	TRBJ1-1	CASSLNTRNTEAFF	TGTGCCAGCAGCTTAAATACGCGGAACACTGAAGCTTTCTTT
TRBD2	TRBV10-3	-	TRBJ2-7	CAIRSTSGIYNEQYF	TGTGCCATCAGATCAACTAGCGGGATATACAATGAGCAGTACTTC
-	TRBV7-2	-	TRBJ2-7	CASSLGGQSFNEQYF	TGTGCCAGCAGCTTAGGGGGACAAAGCTTTAATGAGCAGTACTTC
TRBD1	TRBV25-1	-	TRBJ2-7	CASSGSRGTSLLNEQYF	TGTGCCAGCAGTGGGAGCAGGGGGACGAGTCTACTCAACGAGCAGTACTTC
TRBD2	TRBV27	-	TRBJ2-1	CANSLSGLGVKEQFF	TGTGCCAACAGTTTATCGGGACTAGGAGTCAAGGAGCAGTTCTTC
TRBD2	TRBV12-3/TRBV12-4	-	TRBJ2-1	CASRPSLAGGGGEQFF	TGTGCCAGCAGACCCTCACTAGCGGGGGGAGGAGGTGAGCAGTTCTTC
-	TRBV19	-	TRBJ2-5	CASSIQRGNEQYF	TGTGCCAGTAGTATACAGAGGGGCAATGAGCAGTACTTC
-	TRBV20-1	-	TRBJ2-3	CSVASLITDTQYF	TGCAGTGTAGCTTCCCTGATCACAGATACGCAGTATTTT
TRBD2	TRBV6-2/TRBV6-3	-	TRBJ2-1	CASSYSNAASGSANEQFF	TGTGCCAGCAGTTACTCGAACGCGGCTAGCGGGAGTGCGAATGAGCAGTTCTTC
-	TRBV7-2	-	TRBJ2-7	CASSPTRGPYNEQYF	TGTGCCAGCAGCCCTACCAGGGGCCCCTACAATGAGCAGTACTTC
TRBD2	TRBV29-1	-	TRBJ2-7	CSAVPAGGRGNEQYF	TGCAGCGCGGTTCCAGCGGGAGGTAGAGGAAATGAGCAGTACTTC
TRBD2	TRBV11-2	once	TRBJ2-1	CASSRLAGVLNEQFF	TGTGCCAGCAGCCGACTAGCGGGAGTTTTGAATGAGCAGTTCTTC
-	TRBV2	-	TRBJ1-1	CASRKDTGNTEAFF	TGTGCCAGCAGAAAGGACACGGGGAACACTGAAGCTTTCTTT
-	TRBV4-3	-	TRBJ2-1	CASSRKGVPAQFF	TGCGCCAGCAGCCGAAAGGGGGTTCCGGCACAGTTCTTC
-	TRBV12-3/TRBV12-4	few	TRBJ2-3	CASSFKRADTQYF	TGTGCCAGCAGTTTCAAAAGGGCGGATACGCAGTATTTT
TRBD2	TRBV20-1	-	TRBJ2-7	CSARLAGADEQYF	TGCAGTGCGAGACTAGCGGGTGCAGACGAGCAGTACTTC
TRBD2	TRBV2	few	TRBJ2-7	CASSEKASGRSYEQYF	TGTGCCAGCAGTGAAAAGGCCAGCGGGAGAAGTTACGAGCAGTACTTC
-	TRBV14	-	TRBJ2-2	CASSQQPGGELFF	TGTGCCAGCAGCCAACAGCCTGGCGGGGAGCTGTTTTTT
TRBD2	TRBV3-1	few	TRBJ2-7	CASSPQRTSGAEQYF	TGTGCCAGCAGCCCGCAGCGGACTAGCGGTGCCGAGCAGTACTTC
TRBD1	TRBV9	-	TRBJ2-3	CASSKGAIKADTQYF	TGTGCCAGCAGCAAGGGGGCAATAAAGGCAGATACGCAGTATTTT
-	TRBV29-1	few	TRBJ2-5	CSVEPPNQETQYF	TGCAGCGTTGAGCCGCCCAATCAAGAGACCCAGTACTTC
-	TRBV12-3/TRBV12-4	few	TRBJ1-5	CASTVGQGSNQPQHF	TGTGCCAGCACAGTAGGGCAGGGGAGCAATCAGCCCCAGCATTTT